The 18 T cell receptor beta chains presented below share a single source sample, sequenced in a study of T-cell reconstitution after alpha-beta-depleted transplantation in children. Construction of the TCRbeta library involved unique molecular identifiers. TCRdb called the PCR reads again in MiXCR, with one record for every CDR3 protein. The sample carries about 240,000 distinct CDR3 sequences, under 30% recorded once. Material: PBMCs, obtained before TCRalphabeta/CD19-depleted stem cell transplant. These TCRs come from a girl aged 2 to 9 with Fanconi anemia, due to receive a stem cell transplant.

This clonotype was detected a few times. The chain recombines TRBV7-6 with TRBJ2-1, with 9 bases that match TRBD2. The CDR3 sequence is 16 residues long. J gave up 4 bases and V 0 bases, and 4 bases lay outside the gene matches. Germline values: CDR1 SGHVS, CDR2 FNYEAQ. CDR3 bases: TGTGCCAGCAGCTTAGCGGGGACTAGCAGTTACAATGAGCAGTTCTTC. Translation gives CASSLAGTSSYNEQFF.

This clonotype showed up just a few times. The genes are TRBV29-1 and TRBJ1-4; 7 bases match TRBD1. Germline CDR1 is SQVTM and CDR2 is ANQGSEA. The CDR3 loop spans 15 amino acids. Trimming took 4 bases from V and 7 from J; bases not matched to a gene: 12. Written as DNA, the CDR3 is TGCAGCGTTGTACCACTGACAGGGTCGGCTGAAAAACTGTTTTTT. It specifies CSVVPLTGSAEKLFF.

This clonotype occurred many times. The chain has TRBV29-1 and TRBJ2-7; either TRBD1 or TRBD2 may fit D (6 bases each). Germline CDR1 reads SQVTM; CDR2 reads ANQGSEA. This CDR3 comprises 16 residues. Trimming removed 4 bases from V and 2 bases from J, with 21 bases in between. For the CDR3, the DNA is TGCAGCGTTGGGTACCCCGGGGGCAACCATCCCTACGAGCAGTACTTC. It encodes CSVGYPGGNHPYEQYF.

V and J are TRBV6-4 and TRBJ2-1; D is possibly TRBD2 (7 bases). From germline, CDR1 is MRHNA and CDR2 SNTAGT. Trimming stripped 7 bases from V and 8 bases from J, with 21 bases between. This CDR3 is 15 amino acids long. CDR3: CASKLTGGHGHEQFF. The DNA for the CDR3 is TGTGCCAGCAAATTAACGGGGGGCCACGGCCATGAGCAGTTCTTC.

This clonotype came up many times. The chain recombines TRBV29-1 with TRBJ2-7; D unclear. Looked up from germline, CDR1 is SQVTM and CDR2 is ANQGSEA. The V end lost 3 bases, the J end lost 9 bases, and 9 bases lay between the germline ends. This CDR3 comprises 10 residues. The CDR3 nucleotides are TGCAGCGTTGACGGTGAAGGGCAGTACTTC. Its translation: CSVDGEGQYF.

The chain recombines TRBV20-1 with TRBJ2-2; possibly TRBD2 for D (6 bases). V lost 1 base and J lost 5, with 17 bases in between. The germline gives CDR1 DFQATT, CDR2 SNEGSKA (reference sequence). The CDR3 has 16 residues. CDR3 residues: CSARAPGRDRTGELFF. Written as DNA, the CDR3 is TGCAGTGCTAGAGCTCCTGGGCGGGATCGGACCGGGGAGCTGTTTTTT.

The chain is built from TRBV5-1 and TRBJ2-5; 14 bases match TRBD2. This CDR3 region has 19 residues. Germline values: CDR1 SGHRS, CDR2 YFSETQ. J lost 2 bases, V lost 4 bases, and 13 bases had no gene match. The CDR3 DNA is TGCGCCAGCAGCATACGCAGGACTAGCGGGGGGCTCATTCAAGAGACCCAGTACTTC. Translating gives CASSIRRTSGGLIQETQYF.

This chain uses TRBV20-1 with TRBJ2-1, with 7 bases fitting TRBD2. V lost 6 bases and J lost 8; bases outside the gene matches: 10. CDR1 and CDR2 (germline): DFQATT, SNEGSKA (reference sequence). The length of the CDR3 is 13 residues. This chain's CDR3 is CSAPISGKYEQFF. The CDR3 bases are TGCAGTGCCCCCATCAGCGGGAAATATGAGCAGTTCTTC.

In this sample, this clonotype turned up many times. This chain connects TRBV20-1 to TRBJ2-1, with 11 bases matching TRBD2. Germline values: CDR1 DFQATT, CDR2 SNEGSKA (reference sequence). The CDR3 is made up of 18 amino acids. Unmatched junction bases numbered 16, after V lost 2 bases and J lost 7 bases. The CDR3 spells CSARHSRGLAGGGNEQFF. In DNA form, the CDR3 reads TGCAGTGCTAGACACTCAAGGGGGCTAGCGGGAGGCGGTAATGAGCAGTTCTTC.

This clonotype was observed a few times. The chain employs TRBV28 and TRBJ2-5; no firm D call. CDR1 and CDR2 from the germline V gene are MDHEN and SYDVKM. The V and J ends lost 2 bases and 1 base respectively, with 11 bases between them. The CDR3 has 15 amino acids. CDR3 nucleotide sequence: TGTGCCAGCAGTTTAGTGCTCCGGACCCAAGAGACCCAGTACTTC. It is translated as CASSLVLRTQETQYF.

There are many counts of this clonotype. The rearrangement uses TRBV5-6 and TRBJ2-7; 7 bases map to TRBD2. The junction had 7 bases not matched to a gene; V was cut back by 2 bases and J by 2 bases. The CDR3 runs 15 residues. The V gene's germline CDR1 is SGHDT and CDR2 YYEEEE. The CDR3 sequence: CASSFGGRGTYEQYF. CDR3 DNA sequence: TGTGCCAGCAGCTTTGGCGGGAGAGGGACCTACGAGCAGTACTTC. Filled out from reference TRBV5-6 and TRBJ2-7, the complete variable domain reads DAGVTQSPTHLIKTRGQQVTLRCSPKSGHDTVSWYQQALGQGPQFIFQYYEEEERQRGNFPDRFSGHQFPNYSSELNVNALLLGDSALYLCASSFGGRGTYEQYFGPGTRLTVT.

The chain has TRBV2 and TRBJ2-7; perhaps TRBD2 as D (6 bases). The CDR3 length is 15 residues. Germline assignment: CDR1 SNHLY and CDR2 FYNNEI. Deletions cut 0 bases from V and 3 bases from J, with 12 bases between. The CDR3 is CASSEAWDFNYEQYF. The CDR3 DNA reads as TGTGCCAGCAGTGAAGCGTGGGACTTCAACTACGAGCAGTACTTC.

V gene TRBV5-1 combines with J gene TRBJ2-3; D is unresolved. CDR1 is SGHRS and CDR2 is YFSETQ in the germline V gene. The CDR3 runs 15 residues. V dropped 0 bases and J dropped 2 bases, with 10 bases sitting between them. The CDR3 region is CASSLEHILTDTQYF. CDR3 DNA: TGCGCCAGCAGCTTGGAGCACATCCTCACAGATACGCAGTATTTT.

This CDR3 reads CASSLGGGSYGYTF. The CDR3 nucleotides read TGTGCCAGCAGCTTAGGAGGGGGAAGCTATGGCTACACCTTC. This chain uses TRBV7-6 with TRBJ1-2; a weak D match, TRBD1 (6 bases). Germline V CDR1 and CDR2: SGHVS, FNYEAQ. The CDR3 loop spans 14 amino acids. Trimming removed 1 base from V and 4 bases from J, with 10 bases in between.

The rearrangement uses TRBV20-1 and TRBJ1-2, with unresolved D. This CDR3 is 12 amino acids long. Trimming shortened V by 6 bases and J by 0 bases, and 8 bases separated the two germline ends. CDR1 DFQATT and CDR2 SNEGSKA come from the germline V gene (reference sequence). CDR3 amino acids: CSAAGSNYGYTF. CDR3 in DNA: TGCAGTGCGGCAGGATCTAACTATGGCTACACCTTC.

This chain joins TRBV5-1 and TRBJ1-4; 7 nucleotides match TRBD1. V dropped 2 bases and J dropped 1; count of bases not matched to a gene: 5. Looked up from germline, CDR1 is SGHRS and CDR2 is YFSETQ. The length of the CDR3 is 16 residues. The chain's CDR3 is CASSFQGDGTNEKLFF. The CDR3 DNA reads as TGCGCCAGCAGCTTTCAGGGGGATGGAACTAATGAAAAACTGTTTTTT.

This clonotype was seen at least ten times. J is TRBJ2-3 and V is TRBV13; the D gene is possibly TRBD2 (7 bases). This CDR3 is 14 amino acids long. Looked up from germline, CDR1 is PRHDT and CDR2 is FYEKMQ (reference sequence). Between the trimmed V and J ends, which lost 7 bases and 5 bases, there was a span of 16 bases. The CDR3 loop reads CASTFRGAGDTQYF. As DNA, the CDR3 is TGTGCCAGCACCTTCCGGGGGGCCGGAGATACGCAGTATTTT.

V usage is TRBV11-2 and J usage is TRBJ2-2; unclear D gene. CDR3 size: 12 residues. V lost 1 base and J 8 bases, leaving 5 bases between the germline ends. CDR1 and CDR2 (germline): SGHAT, FQNNGV. CDR3 DNA sequence: TGTGCCAGCAGCTTAGTTATAGGGGAGCTGTTTTTT. It encodes CASSLVIGELFF.